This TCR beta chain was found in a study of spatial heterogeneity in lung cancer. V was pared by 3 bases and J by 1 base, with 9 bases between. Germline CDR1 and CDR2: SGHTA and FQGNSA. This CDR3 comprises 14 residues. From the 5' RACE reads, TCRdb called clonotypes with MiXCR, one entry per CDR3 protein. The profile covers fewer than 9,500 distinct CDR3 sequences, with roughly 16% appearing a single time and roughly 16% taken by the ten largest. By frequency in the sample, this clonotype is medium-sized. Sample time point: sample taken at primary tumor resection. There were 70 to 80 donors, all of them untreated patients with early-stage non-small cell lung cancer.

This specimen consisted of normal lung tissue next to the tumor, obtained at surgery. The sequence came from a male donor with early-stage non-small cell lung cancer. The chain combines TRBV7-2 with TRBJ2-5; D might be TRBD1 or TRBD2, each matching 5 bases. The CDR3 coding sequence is TGTGCCAGCAGCTTGCCGGGGCCCCAAGAGACCCAGTACTTC. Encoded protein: CASSLPGPQETQYF.